This T cell receptor beta chain was observed in a study of blood T cell repertoires in COVID-19. Study in general: Sites in the United States, Italy and Spain provided acute and convalescent COVID-19 samples. PBMCs, B-cell-depleted T cells, or T cells provided the cDNA or gDNA that made up the material.

Authors' methods: Reference gene primer amplification gave nucleated cell count estimates. The table came from immunoSEQ multiplex PCR; TCRdb's copy has only in-frame clones and leaves some out. That table furnishes V, J and clone size, whereas the DNA furnished D and trimming. The sample has 200,000 to 250,000 clones, roughly four fifths seen once; the top ten hold over 9.5%. CDR3 size: 15 residues. Germline CDR1 WNHNN, CDR2 SYGVQD (reference sequence). With 10 bases clipped from V and 8 bases from J, the junction kept 13 bases outside the gene matches. The chain is built from TRBV10-1 and TRBJ1-4; 10 bases fit TRBD1. The source of this sequence is a woman in her thirties or forties with acute or convalescent COVID-19. The material sequenced was peripheral blood. The CDR3 reads CATSTRRQGAEKLFF. The DNA for the CDR3 is TGCGCCACCTCGACTCGGAGACAGGGGGCCGAAAAACTGTTTTTT.